This record covers a single TCR beta chain. This sample is drawn from a study of blood T cell repertoires in COVID-19. Study-level information: Sites across the United States, Italy and Spain contributed samples from acute and convalescent COVID-19. The analysed material was cDNA or gDNA that came from T cells, B-cell-depleted T cells, or PBMCs.

In the original workflow: Cell counts per sample came from amplifying reference gene primers. Only in-frame clones appear in the TCRdb table, and some are missing; sequencing was by immunoSEQ multiplex PCR. V and J calls and clone size are those listed in that table; D and trimming were worked out from the DNA. Of about 130,000 clones in the sample, 80% to 90% were seen once. There are 16 residues in the CDR3. V was clipped by 2 bases and J by 7 bases; unmatched bases: 11. Germline V gene sequence: CDR1 KGHSH, CDR2 LQKENI. The sequence derives from a man between 50 and 59 years old with active or convalescent COVID-19. Sequencing used peripheral blood. J is TRBJ1-5 and V is TRBV18, with 7 bases that match TRBD1. The DNA for the CDR3 is TGTGCCAGCTCACCATCGGGACAGTGGGGCGGGCAGCCCCAGCATTTT. This sequence encodes CASSPSGQWGGQPQHF. Supplemented by reference TRBV18 and TRBJ1-5, the full variable domain reads NAGVMQNPRHLVRRRGQEARLRCSPMKGHSHVYWYRQLPEEGLKFMVYLQKENIIDESGMPKERFSAEFPKEGPSILRIQQVVRGDSAAYFCASSPSGQWGGQPQHFGDGTRLSIL.